The next 31 T cell receptor delta chains were all read from a single sample in a study of γδ T cells in repeated Plasmodium falciparum infection. Vgamma9/Vdelta2+ and Vdelta2-negative gammadelta T cells were flow-sorted from PBMC for bulk sequencing. TCRdb reran clone calling via CATT on the multiplex PCR reads. The sample lists approximately 53,000 delta-chain clones; over 1.5% were seen once. The specimen was gamma-delta T cells from blood. These receptors came from a pool of human donors (malaria-infected and uninfected, not separated).

Concerning this clone itself: A far larger clone is one base from this, pointing to a likely read error. The sample holds other DNA sequences that translate to the same CDR3. The chain couples TRDV1 to TRDJ1; D is possibly TRDD2 (5 bases). Trimming removed 4 bases from V and 7 bases from J, with 40 bases in between. The CDR3 extends over 22 amino acids. Germline assignment: CDR1 TSWWSYY and CDR2 QGS. The CDR3 here is CALGAPSYPLLLQREYMGKLIF. Here the CDR3 DNA reads TGTGCTCTTGGGGCACCTTCGTATCCATTACTGCTCCAGAGGGAGTATATGGGTAAACTCATCTTT.

By its share, this clone is medium-sized. In the same sample, other DNA sequences code for this CDR3. The chain couples TRDV1 to TRDJ1; TRDD3 matches 9 bases. The ends lost 2 bases at V and 8 bases at J; junction bases unmatched: 15. Germline V gene sequence: CDR1 TSWWSYY, CDR2 QGS. CDR3 length: 17 residues. As DNA, the CDR3 is TGTGCTCTTGGGGAAATCCCTTCCTTTACTGGGGGAGCCAAACTCATCTTT. This sequence encodes CALGEIPSFTGGAKLIF.

This clone was observed many times. The rearrangement joins TRDV1 to TRDJ1; the D gene is possibly TRDD3 (6 bases). The CDR3 length is 15 residues. With 6 bases removed from V and 2 bases from J, the gap between germline ends came to 16 bases. Germline V gene data show CDR1 as TSWWSYY and CDR2 as QGS. The CDR3 bases are TGTGCTCTTGGAGGGATAGGGACCGTAACCGATAAACTCATCTTT. It is translated as CALGGIGTVTDKLIF.

As to this clone: This likely stems from a read error, as it lies one base from a far larger clone. This specimen includes other DNA sequences encoding the same CDR3. This chain connects TRDV1 to TRDJ1; 8 positions agree with TRDD3. From germline, CDR1 is TSWWSYY and CDR2 QGS. This CDR3 has 19 residues. Trimming removed 8 bases from V and 5 bases from J; junction bases left unmatched: 25. CDR3 coding DNA: TGTGCTCTTAAATTCTACCGGACGGTACTGGGGGCCCGCACGGATAAACTCATCTTT. Encoded protein: CALKFYRTVLGARTDKLIF.

With respect to this clone: TCRdb's entry gives the protein of a much larger clone, which mismatches this DNA's translation at residue 7, likely from a read error; the protein reported here is translated from the DNA. CDR3 loop: CALGELFPIDTWEASKLIF. Written as DNA, the CDR3 is TGTGCTCTTGGGGAACTGTTTCCTATAGATACGTGGGAGGCCTCTAAACTCATCTTT. The V and J genes are TRDV1 and TRDJ1; the D gene could be TRDD2 or TRDD3 (6 bases each). The J gene is not listed in TCRdb, so it was assigned here from a DNA match to germline. CDR3 length: 19 amino acids. V shed 0 bases and J shed 7 bases, with 27 bases lying between them. The germline gives CDR1 TSWWSYY, CDR2 QGS.

This clone has ten or more counts. V usage is TRDV1 and J usage is TRDJ1; possible D gene TRDD2, 7 bases. CDR3 length: 21 residues. Deletions cut 0 bases from V and 4 bases from J, with 30 bases between. Germline CDR1 and CDR2: TSWWSYY and QGS. CDR3 coding DNA: TGTGCTCTTGGGGAACTAGAAATAAAGTTCCTACTTTGGGGGGTATACGATAAACTCATCTTT. As protein: CALGELEIKFLLWGVYDKLIF.

This clone was seen a few times. TCRdb's protein, taken from a much larger clone, differs from this DNA's translation at residue 13, likely owing to a read error; the protein displayed comes from the DNA. V is TRDV1 and J is TRDJ1; TRDD2 agrees at 7 bases. The J gene, left out of TCRdb, was set here by checking the DNA against germline. With V trimmed by 4 bases and J by 7 bases, 27 bases remained unmatched. The CDR3 covers 20 residues. Germline V gene sequence: CDR1 TSWWSYY, CDR2 QGS. The CDR3 coding sequence is TGTGCTCTTGGGGCTCCATTTTCCTACTTACACTGGAGGGCCACTGTTAAACTCATCTTT. Its protein product is CALGAPFSYLHWRATVKLIF.

This clone was observed at least ten times. The protein that TCRdb holds for this DNA derives from a much larger clone and differs from the translated DNA at residue 6, which likely indicates a read error; the protein shown here is translated from the DNA. The chain couples TRDV2 to TRDJ1, with TRDD3 matching 12 bases. V lost 0 bases to trimming and J lost 1 base; unmatched junction nucleotides: 11. The CDR3 contains 19 residues. Germline V gene data show CDR1 as GEAIGNYY and CDR2 as EKD. CDR3 coding DNA: TGTGCCTGTGACACCCCGCCTCCTGGGGGATACGGAAGCACCGATAAACTCATCTTT. It translates to CACDTPPPGGYGSTDKLIF.

This clone was counted ten times or more. This likely came from a read error, as a far larger clone is one base away. This specimen includes other DNA sequences encoding the same CDR3. V usage is TRDV1 and J usage is TRDJ1, with D possibly TRDD3 on 5 matching bases. The germline V gene has CDR1 TSWWSYY and CDR2 QGS. This CDR3 contains 19 residues. The CDR3 nucleotides read TGTGCCCTTGGGGAGCCGCCGGGGGTTATCCCCCAGTACGCCGATAAACTCATCTTT. Translating gives CALGEPPGVIPQYADKLIF.

The sample holds many counts of this clone. The chain uses TRDV1 and TRDJ1; TRDD3 matches 8 bases. The CDR3 loop spans 17 amino acids. Germline-derived CDR1 and CDR2 are TSWWSYY and QGS. The V segment lost 4 bases and the J segment 0 bases; nucleotides outside the gene matches: 10. The CDR3 loop reads CALGALGHWGYTDKLIF. For the CDR3, the DNA is TGTGCTCTTGGGGCATTGGGGCACTGGGGGTACACCGATAAACTCATCTTT.

This clone was seen at least ten times. The protein that TCRdb holds for this DNA derives from a much larger clone and differs from the translated DNA at residue 17, which likely indicates a read error; the protein shown here is translated from the DNA. The chain links TRDV1 to TRDJ1; D possibly matches TRDD2 or TRDD3 (7 bases each). The J gene was missing in TCRdb and was found by matching the end of the DNA to germline. CDR3 length: 25 residues. Per the germline V gene, CDR1 is TSWWSYY and CDR2 is QGS. The V gene lost 1 base and the J gene lost 0 bases, with 39 bases spanning the gap. The DNA of the CDR3 is TGTGCTCTTGGGGAACCCTTCCTTACCTTATACCCATACTGGGGATATCGGAGGTACACCGATAAACTCATCTTT. This encodes CALGEPFLTLYPYWGYRRYTDKLIF.

This clone has more than one count but fewer than ten. A read error is the likely source, as a far larger clone sits one nucleotide away. This sample also contains other DNA sequences that code for the same CDR3. The chain couples TRDV2 to TRDJ1; 12 bases are a match to TRDD3. The CDR3 totals 17 residues. The germline CDR1 and CDR2 sequences are GEAIGNYY and EKD. CDR3 sequence (DNA): TGCGCCTGTGCAGGAACTGGGGGATACTTTGACACCGATAAACTCATCTTT. Amino acids: CACAGTGGYFDTDKLIF.

This clone appeared a few times. TCRdb attributes to this sequence the protein of a much larger clone, which differs from the DNA translation at residue 6; a read error is likely, and the protein displayed is translated from the DNA. Different DNA sequences within this sample yield the same CDR3. The rearrangement links TRDV2 to TRDJ1, with TRDD3 matching over 7 bases. From germline, CDR1 is GEAIGNYY and CDR2 EKD. Trimming cost V 0 bases and J 14 bases; bases outside gene matches: 35. This CDR3 is 21 amino acids long. The CDR3 nucleotides read TGTGCCTGTGACACCGGCAACTGGGGAATACGCGTCTTACCAATCACACCCCCTCGGATCTTT. It specifies CACDTGNWGIRVLPITPPRIF.

For this clone: TCRdb has a much larger clone's protein, which differs at residue 5 from the translation of this DNA, likely because of a read error; what is shown is the protein translated from the DNA. The chain employs TRDV1 and TRDJ1; the D gene is possibly TRDD3 (5 bases). Germline V gene sequence: CDR1 TSWWSYY, CDR2 QGS. V gave up 4 bases and J gave up 0 bases, with 24 bases separating them. The CDR3 sequence is 19 residues long. Written as DNA, the CDR3 is TGTGCTCTTGGGGGGCGAGCCGGGGGGTCCTCCCGGTACACCGATAAACTCATCTTT. It translates to CALGGRAGGSSRYTDKLIF.

This clone occurred a few times. Translating this DNA gives a protein that differs at residue 5 from the TCRdb one, which belongs to a much larger clone; a read error is likely, and the protein shown is this translation. The V call is TRDV1, the J call TRDJ1; 8 bases fit TRDD3. CDR1 is TSWWSYY and CDR2 is QGS in the germline V gene. V shed 4 bases, J shed 0 bases, and the junction held 22 bases outside the gene matches. The CDR3 is made up of 21 amino acids. The CDR3 DNA sequence: TGTGCTCTTGGGGTGTACCTCCCGTCCTACGACCTCTGGGGGAACACCGATAAACTCATCTTT. Translation: CALGVYLPSYDLWGNTDKLIF.

This clone was counted many times. The TCRdb protein comes from a much larger clone and disagrees with this DNA's translation at residue 12, likely due to a read error; the protein given here is derived from the DNA. The CDR3 DNA follows: TGTGCTCTTGGTCGCGCCGGCCCGTACACCGATGAACTCATCTTT. Translating gives CALGRAGPYTDELIF. The V call is TRDV1, the J call TRDJ1, with no clear D. Germline CDR1 TSWWSYY, CDR2 QGS. This CDR3 comprises 15 residues.

In its sample, this clone was seen a few times. The translation of this DNA and the TCRdb protein of a much larger clone differ at residue 15, probably owing to a read error; the protein shown here is translated from the DNA. The chain uses TRDV1 and TRDJ1; 9 bases are shared with TRDD3. No J segment appears in TCRdb, so it was assigned here by matching the sequence to germline. J gave up 7 bases and V 4 bases, and 22 bases lay outside the gene matches. The CDR3 has 19 residues. CDR1 and CDR2 from the germline V gene are TSWWSYY and QGS. CDR3 sequence reads: CALGGTLFPTLGDLGKLIF. The CDR3 region has the DNA TGTGCTCTTGGGGGAACTCTCTTTCCTACTCTGGGGGATTTAGGTAAACTCATCTTT.

Turning to this clone: The TCRdb protein, from a much larger clone, departs from this DNA's translation at residue 17, likely by read error; the protein shown derives from the DNA. The chain combines TRDV1 with TRDJ1, with 13 bases lining up with TRDD3. There are 24 residues in the CDR3. Germline-derived CDR1 and CDR2 are TSWWSYY and QGS. The CDR3 spells CALGERPTSLTGGYAARYTDKLIF. Written as DNA, the CDR3 is TGTGCTCTTGGGGAACGACCTACCTCGCTAACTGGGGGATACGCTGCCAGGTACACCGATAAACTCATTTTT.

This clone was detected only a few times. TCRdb pairs this DNA with a much larger clone's protein that differs at residue 5, likely a read error; the protein shown was translated from the DNA. The genes are TRDV2 and TRDJ1; 13 bases map to TRDD3. CDR3 length: 22 amino acids. The germline V gene encodes CDR1 GEAIGNYY and CDR2 EKD. The trim removed 3 bases at V and 6 bases at J, leaving 27 bases unmatched. CDR3 loop: CACDAVLRPHTGGYAAPNKLIF. The DNA for the CDR3 is TGTGCCTGTGACGCCGTTCTTCGGCCTCATACTGGGGGATACGCCGCACCTAATAAACTCATCTTT.

Remarks on this clone: TCRdb pairs this DNA with a much larger clone's protein that differs at residue 3, likely a read error; the protein shown was translated from the DNA. The rearrangement links TRDV2 to TRDJ3; TRDD3 might be the D (5 bases). No J gene was available from TCRdb, and it was assigned here by a germline match of the DNA. The V gene's germline CDR1 is GEAIGNYY and CDR2 EKD. The length of the CDR3 is 19 residues. CDR3 nucleotide sequence: TGTGCCTGGGACACCGCGGGGGGCCCAAGCTCCTGGGACACCCGACAGATGTTTTTC. It encodes CAWDTAGGPSSWDTRQMFF.

For this clone: TCRdb's protein for this DNA is that of a much larger clone and differs from the translation at residue 4, likely a read error; the protein shown is the DNA translation. Other DNA sequences from this sample encode an identical CDR3 as well. The chain recombines TRDV1 with TRDJ1; 13 nucleotides match TRDD3. The CDR3 has 21 residues. The germline V gene encodes CDR1 TSWWSYY and CDR2 QGS. CDR3 protein: CALWVLPTIITGGYATDKLIF. The DNA of the CDR3 is TGTGCTCTGTGGGTCCTTCCTACGATAATAACTGGGGGATACGCAACTGATAAACTCATCTTC.

A word on this clone: TCRdb attributes to this sequence the protein of a much larger clone, which differs from the DNA translation at residue 11; a read error is likely, and the protein displayed is translated from the DNA. The chain uses TRDV3 and TRDJ1; 8 bases match TRDD3. Germline values: CDR1 TVYSNPD, CDR2 GDNSRS (reference sequence). The CDR3 is 13 residues long. In DNA form, the CDR3 reads TGTGCCTTTAGGTTGGGGATACAGTCTAAACGCATCTTT. Protein: CAFRLGIQSKRIF.

To note about this clone: A read error is likely here: a far larger clone is one base away. Other nucleotide sequences from this sample produce the same CDR3. The J gene is TRDJ1, the V gene TRDV1; 8 nucleotides align to TRDD3. Germline matching of the DNA provided the J gene here, since TCRdb leaves it blank. CDR3 size: 22 residues. Germline V gene sequence: CDR1 TSWWSYY, CDR2 QGS. The CDR3 sequence: CALGESHALRIRGIEDTGKLIF. DNA of the CDR3: TGTGCTCTTGGGGAATCTCACGCCCTACGCATTCGGGGGATAGAGGATACCGGTAAACTCATCTTT.

Turning to this clone: A read error likely explains this, since a far larger clone differs by one base. The sample carries other DNA sequences with the same CDR3. The chain combines TRDV1 with TRDJ1; TRDD3 aligns across 7 bases. The J segment lost 4 bases and the V segment lost 5 bases, leaving 13 bases of the junction unmatched. There are 16 residues in the CDR3. The germline V gene encodes CDR1 TSWWSYY and CDR2 QGS. Here the CDR3 reads CALGNNWGIHVDKLIF. DNA for the CDR3: TGTGCTCTTGGGAATAACTGGGGAATACACGTCGATAAACTCATCTTT.

With regard to this clone: TCRdb assigns this DNA the protein of a much larger clone, which departs from its translation at residue 14; this likely reflects a read error, and the protein shown comes from translating the DNA. V gene assignment gives TRDV2, but the J gene was left uncalled. This CDR3 is 16 amino acids long. The germline gives CDR1 GEAIGNYY, CDR2 EKD. Written as DNA, the CDR3 is TGTGCCTGTGACGCTCTATATACCTTGTACACCGATAAACCCATCTTT. This encodes CACDALYTLYTDKPIF.

This clone has a handful of counts. The TCRdb protein, from a much larger clone, departs from this DNA's translation at residue 10, likely by read error; the protein shown derives from the DNA. V usage is TRDV1 and J usage is TRDJ1, with TRDD3 identical over 9 bases. In the absence of a J gene in TCRdb, the DNA was matched to germline to assign it here. The germline CDR1 and CDR2 sequences are TSWWSYY and QGS. The V gene end was trimmed by 0 bases and the J gene end by 0 bases; junction bases not matched to a gene: 11. This CDR3 region has 19 residues. This CDR3 is CALGELGWGMPSYTDKLIF. In nucleotides, the CDR3 is TGTGCTCTTGGGGAACTAGGCTGGGGGATGCCCTCATACACCGATAAACTCATCTTT.

This clone was found many times. TCRdb's listed protein matches a much larger clone and diverges from this DNA's translation at residue 13, likely through a read error; the protein shown comes from the DNA. As DNA, the CDR3 is TGTGCTCTTGGGGAATCCCTCCCTTACTGGGGGATCTCTCCTAACACCGATAAACTCATCTTT. Translation gives CALGESLPYWGISPNTDKLIF. This chain links TRDV1 with TRDJ1, with 10 bases that match TRDD3. The J gene is not listed in TCRdb, so it was assigned here from a DNA match to germline. CDR3 size: 21 residues. The V gene end was trimmed by 2 bases and the J gene end by 0 bases; junction bases not matched to a gene: 18. The germline V gene encodes CDR1 TSWWSYY and CDR2 QGS.

With regard to this clone: The TCRdb protein, from a much larger clone, departs from this DNA's translation at residue 5, likely by read error; the protein shown derives from the DNA. The chain has TRDV2 and TRDJ1; 10 bases fit TRDD3. There are 25 residues in the CDR3. V gave up 1 base and J gave up 0 bases; unmatched junction bases: 31. Germline V gene data show CDR1 as GEAIGNYY and CDR2 as EKD. CDR3 sequence reads: CACDTIRSSSYSWGILRAYTDKLIF. The DNA for the CDR3 is TGTGCCTGTGACACGATCCGTTCAAGTTCCTACTCGTGGGGGATACTAAGGGCGTACACCGATAAACTCATCTTT.

This clone was counted ten times or more. TCRdb lists the protein of a much larger clone for this DNA, which differs at residue 13, so this is likely a read error; the protein given here is translated from the DNA itself. The CDR3 coding sequence is TGTGCTCTTGGGTTCACCTCCGTACATACTTATATCCCCGATAAACTCATCTTT. It encodes CALGFTSVHTYIPDKLIF. This sequence joins TRDV1 and TRDJ1; D not certain. V was clipped by 5 bases and J by 3 bases, with 25 bases between them. The CDR3 contains 18 residues. Looked up from germline, CDR1 is TSWWSYY and CDR2 is QGS.

This clone came up a few times. The protein that TCRdb holds for this DNA derives from a much larger clone and differs from the translated DNA at residue 5, which likely indicates a read error; the protein shown here is translated from the DNA. The chain has TRDV1 and TRDJ1; D unclear. The J gene is absent in TCRdb and was assigned here via DNA matching to germline. Trimming took 4 bases from V and 4 from J, leaving 19 bases between them. The CDR3 has 16 residues. Germline V gene data show CDR1 as TSWWSYY and CDR2 as QGS. The CDR3 reads CALGAMLAYRFDKLIF. The CDR3 DNA reads TGTGCTCTTGGGGCCATGCTGGCCTATCGTTTCGATAAACTCATCTTT.

This clone occurred many times. The chain has TRDV1 and TRDJ1; D remains ambiguous. Trimming took 0 bases from V and 0 from J, leaving 8 bases between them. The germline V gene encodes CDR1 TSWWSYY and CDR2 QGS. The CDR3 consists of 15 residues. The CDR3 loop reads CALGELKPYTDKLIF. The CDR3 nucleotides are TGTGCTCTTGGGGAACTGAAGCCGTACACCGATAAACTCATCTTT.